The rows below give T cell receptor beta chains drawn from one sample of a study of T-cell memory formation after mild COVID-19. TCRdb processed the 5' RACE reads anew with MiXCR; each CDR3 protein has one entry. Of some 190,000 distinct CDR3 sequences in the sample, more than 15% were seen once. The sample consisted of PBMCs or a T cell subset sorted from them (not recorded which). These receptors were obtained from an adult woman who had mild COVID-19 (a few samples of this study predate the infection). Cell type and time point are not known. Both conserved end residues are part of each CDR3. D genes are given only for firm matches. Rows give clone size only sometimes, using once, few, many, or a class for an expanded clone.

V	D	size	J	CDR3	DNA
TRBV12-3/TRBV12-4	TRBD2	many	TRBJ2-2	CASRPTSGSAGELFF	TGTGCCAGCAGACCGACTAGCGGCTCGGCCGGGGAGCTGTTTTTT
TRBV5-1	.	few	TRBJ2-3	CASSLTGSSTDTQYF	TGCGCCAGCAGCTTAACAGGGTCTAGCACAGATACGCAGTATTTT
TRBV27	TRBD1	.	TRBJ2-7	CASSSPSGQGWFKQYF	TGTGCCAGCAGTTCCCCTTCGGGACAGGGATGGTTCAAGCAGTACTTC
TRBV4-2	.	few	TRBJ2-1	CASSKEGLASNNEQFF	TGTGCCAGCAGCAAAGAGGGACTGGCAAGTAACAATGAGCAGTTCTTC
TRBV29-1	.	few	TRBJ1-3	CSVADRLYGNTIYF	TGCAGCGTTGCAGACAGACTCTATGGAAACACCATATATTTT
TRBV29-1	TRBD1	.	TRBJ1-1	CSVEWGQRNTEAFF	TGCAGCGTTGAATGGGGACAGCGGAACACTGAAGCTTTCTTT
TRBV19	TRBD1	few	TRBJ1-5	CASSIRAGGGQPQHF	TGTGCCAGTAGTATCCGAGCAGGGGGAGGTCAGCCCCAGCATTTT
TRBV7-7	.	.	TRBJ1-1	CASAPGLNTEAFF	TGTGCCAGCGCCCCTGGGCTGAACACTGAAGCTTTCTTT
TRBV19	.	few	TRBJ1-1	CASSRNRYTEAFF	TGTGCCAGTAGCCGGAACAGATACACTGAAGCTTTCTTT
TRBV6-6	TRBD2	few	TRBJ2-7	CASSSLAGGEQYF	TGTGCCAGCAGTTCGCTAGCGGGAGGCGAGCAGTACTTC